This TCR beta chain is from a study of tumor-infiltrating lymphocytes in oesophageal squamous cell carcinoma. This clonotype has only a few counts. TCRdb reprocessed the PCR reads via MiXCR and lists one record per CDR3 protein. This sample has 15,000 to 20,000 distinct CDR3 sequences; approximately 50% occur once, and the top ten carry over 15%. Sequencing used esophageal tumor tissue. The sequence was collected from a male donor with esophageal squamous cell carcinoma.

The CDR3 DNA follows: TGTGCCAGCAGTTCAAATAGCGGGAGGTTGGGGACCCAGTACTTC. Its protein is CASSSNSGRLGTQYF. The gene calls are TRBV7-6 and TRBJ2-1; 10 bases match TRBD2. With the DNA end fitting TRBJ2-5 better, the J assignment may be wrong. CDR3 size: 15 residues. The germline gives CDR1 SGHVS, CDR2 FNYEAQ.